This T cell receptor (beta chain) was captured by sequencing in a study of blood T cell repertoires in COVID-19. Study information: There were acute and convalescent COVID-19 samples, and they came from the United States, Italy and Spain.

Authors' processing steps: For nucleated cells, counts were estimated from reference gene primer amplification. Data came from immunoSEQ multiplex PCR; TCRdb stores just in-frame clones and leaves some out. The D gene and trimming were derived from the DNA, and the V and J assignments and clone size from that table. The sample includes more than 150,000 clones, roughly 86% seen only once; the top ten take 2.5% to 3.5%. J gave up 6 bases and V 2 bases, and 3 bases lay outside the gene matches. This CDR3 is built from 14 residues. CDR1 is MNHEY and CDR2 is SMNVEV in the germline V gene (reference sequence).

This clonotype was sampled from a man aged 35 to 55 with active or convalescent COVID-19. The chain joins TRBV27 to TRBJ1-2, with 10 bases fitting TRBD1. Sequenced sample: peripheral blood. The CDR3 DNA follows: TGTGCCAGCAGTTTAGACAGGGGGCGCGATGGCTACACCTTC. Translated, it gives CASSLDRGRDGYTF.